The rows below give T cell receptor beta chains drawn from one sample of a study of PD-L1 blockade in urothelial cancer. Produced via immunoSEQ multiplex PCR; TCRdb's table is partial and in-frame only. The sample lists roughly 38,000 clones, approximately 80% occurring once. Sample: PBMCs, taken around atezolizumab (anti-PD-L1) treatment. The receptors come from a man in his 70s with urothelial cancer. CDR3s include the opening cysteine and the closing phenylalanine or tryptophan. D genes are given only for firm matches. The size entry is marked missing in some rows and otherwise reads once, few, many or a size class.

CDR3nt: TGTGCCAGCACACTAGCGGGGAATGAGCAGTTCTTC
CDR3aa: CASTLAGNEQFF
v_gene: TRBV7-2
abundance: -
len: 12
j_gene: TRBJ2-1
d_gene: TRBD2

CDR3nt: TGTGCCAGCAGCCTCGACAGGGACCTCGGCTATGGCTACACCTTC
CDR3aa: CASSLDRDLGYGYTF
v_gene: TRBV28
abundance: -
len: 15
j_gene: TRBJ1-2
d_gene: TRBD1

CDR3nt: TGTGCCAGTGGATTCAGGGGTGCAGACACTGAAGCTTTCTTT
CDR3aa: CASGFRGADTEAFF
v_gene: TRBV19
abundance: -
len: 14
j_gene: TRBJ1-1
d_gene: -

CDR3nt: TGTGCCAGTAGTATAGCAGCAGGGGGCCCAGATACGCAGTATTTT
CDR3aa: CASSIAAGGPDTQYF
v_gene: TRBV19
abundance: -
len: 15
j_gene: TRBJ2-3
d_gene: TRBD1

CDR3nt: TGTGCCAGCAGTCTTGCTCAGAGGGTCGGAAACACCATATATTTT
CDR3aa: CASSLAQRVGNTIYF
v_gene: TRBV28
abundance: -
len: 15
j_gene: TRBJ1-3
d_gene: -

CDR3nt: TGTGCCAGCAGCTCACCCGGACAGGTCGCTGGGTATGGCTACACCTTC
CDR3aa: CASSSPGQVAGYGYTF
v_gene: TRBV5-5
abundance: once
len: 16
j_gene: TRBJ1-2
d_gene: TRBD1

CDR3nt: TGCGCCAGCAGCTTGTCTAGAGAGGCAGATACGCAGTATTTT
CDR3aa: CASSLSREADTQYF
v_gene: TRBV5-1
abundance: -
len: 14
j_gene: TRBJ2-3
d_gene: -

CDR3nt: TGTGCCACCAACTTCGGGGGTGGCAAGACCCAGTACTTC
CDR3aa: CATNFGGGKTQYF
v_gene: TRBV25-1
abundance: -
len: 13
j_gene: TRBJ2-5
d_gene: -

CDR3nt: TGTGCCAGCAGCTTAGTGGACAGAGCTTCCTACGAGCAGTACTTC
CDR3aa: CASSLVDRASYEQYF
v_gene: TRBV11-1
abundance: -
len: 15
j_gene: TRBJ2-7
d_gene: -

CDR3nt: TGTGCCAGCAGCGCCGACTACGGGGTCTTCGAGCAGTTCTTC
CDR3aa: CASSADYGVFEQFF
v_gene: TRBV7-9
abundance: -
len: 14
j_gene: TRBJ2-1
d_gene: -

CDR3nt: TGTGCCAGCAGCACGGACAGGGGATACTACGAGCAGTACTTC
CDR3aa: CASSTDRGYYEQYF
v_gene: TRBV7-9
abundance: -
len: 14
j_gene: TRBJ2-7
d_gene: TRBD1

CDR3nt: TGTGCCAGCAGAACAGGGAGGGAGAACAATCAGCCCCAGCATTTT
CDR3aa: CASRTGRENNQPQHF
v_gene: TRBV28
abundance: -
len: 15
j_gene: TRBJ1-5
d_gene: -

CDR3nt: TGTGCCAGCAGTCCAATTAGGACAGGGCCCAATGGCTACACCTTC
CDR3aa: CASSPIRTGPNGYTF
v_gene: TRBV27
abundance: hyperexpanded
len: 15
j_gene: TRBJ1-2
d_gene: TRBD1

CDR3nt: TGTGCCAGCAGTCGATTGTTACTCCGGGACAGGAGACTCTCTGGGGCCAACGTCCTGACTTTC
CDR3aa: CASSRLLLRDRRLSGANVLTF
v_gene: TRBV27
abundance: -
len: 21
j_gene: TRBJ2-6
d_gene: TRBD1

CDR3nt: TGCGCCAGCAGCTTGAAGGGAGCAGGGGAACCCTACGAGCAGTACTTC
CDR3aa: CASSLKGAGEPYEQYF
v_gene: TRBV5-1
abundance: -
len: 16
j_gene: TRBJ2-7
d_gene: -

CDR3nt: TGTGCCTCCGGGGGGGCCGCAGTGGGGGAAGCTTTCTTT
CDR3aa: CASGGAAVGEAFF
v_gene: TRBV30
abundance: -
len: 13
j_gene: TRBJ1-1
d_gene: -

CDR3nt: TGTGCCAGTAGTATAAACCAGGGTTACGAGCAGTACTTC
CDR3aa: CASSINQGYEQYF
v_gene: TRBV19
abundance: -
len: 13
j_gene: TRBJ2-7
d_gene: -

CDR3nt: TGTGCCAGCAGCCCCCAGAGGAGCGGGAATTCGAATGAGCAGTTCTTC
CDR3aa: CASSPQRSGNSNEQFF
v_gene: TRBV7-2
abundance: -
len: 16
j_gene: TRBJ2-1
d_gene: TRBD2

CDR3nt: TGTGCCAGCAGCCCCAGCGGAGCAGATACGCAGTATTTT
CDR3aa: CASSPSGADTQYF
v_gene: TRBV9
abundance: once
len: 13
j_gene: TRBJ2-3
d_gene: -

CDR3nt: TGTGCCAGCAGCCTACAGGGAATCGGGGAGCTGTTTTTT
CDR3aa: CASSLQGIGELFF
v_gene: TRBV7-2
abundance: few
len: 13
j_gene: TRBJ2-2
d_gene: -

CDR3nt: TGCGCCAGCAGCCAAGATCTGGAGGGAGGGCCTGGCACAGATACGCAGTATTTT
CDR3aa: CASSQDLEGGPGTDTQYF
v_gene: TRBV4-3
abundance: -
len: 18
j_gene: TRBJ2-3
d_gene: TRBD2

CDR3nt: TGCGCCAGCAGTCTTAGACTAGCGGGAGAGTCGGCCGGGGAGCTGTTTTTT
CDR3aa: CASSLRLAGESAGELFF
v_gene: TRBV4-3
abundance: -
len: 17
j_gene: TRBJ2-2
d_gene: TRBD2

CDR3nt: TGCGCCAGCAGCTTGGGGCAGGGAGGGGCTGGGGCCAACGTCCTGACTTTC
CDR3aa: CASSLGQGGAGANVLTF
v_gene: TRBV5-1
abundance: -
len: 17
j_gene: TRBJ2-6
d_gene: TRBD2

CDR3nt: TGTGCCAGCTATGAAAGCGGGGGACCCGGGACCCAGTACTTC
CDR3aa: CASYESGGPGTQYF
v_gene: TRBV6-1
abundance: -
len: 14
j_gene: TRBJ2-5
d_gene: TRBD2

CDR3nt: TGCAGCGTAGGGGAGGATGGCTACACCTTC
CDR3aa: CSVGEDGYTF
v_gene: TRBV29-1
abundance: -
len: 10
j_gene: TRBJ1-2
d_gene: -

CDR3nt: TGTGCCAGCAGTAGACAGGGTAACGAGCAGTACTTC
CDR3aa: CASSRQGNEQYF
v_gene: TRBV6-5
abundance: once
len: 12
j_gene: TRBJ2-7
d_gene: TRBD1

CDR3nt: TGTGCCAGCAGCTTCGAGGGAGAGAAAATCTATGGCTACACCTTC
CDR3aa: CASSFEGEKIYGYTF
v_gene: TRBV13
abundance: -
len: 15
j_gene: TRBJ1-2
d_gene: -

CDR3nt: TGTGCCAGCAGCTTAGCCAGGTCGAACACCGGGGAGCTGTTTTTT
CDR3aa: CASSLARSNTGELFF
v_gene: TRBV7-2
abundance: -
len: 15
j_gene: TRBJ2-2
d_gene: -

CDR3nt: TGTGCCACCAGCAGAGTGGGGACAGACAACTCTGGGGCCAACGTCCTGACTTTC
CDR3aa: CATSRVGTDNSGANVLTF
v_gene: TRBV15
abundance: -
len: 18
j_gene: TRBJ2-6
d_gene: TRBD1

CDR3nt: TGCGCCAGCAGCTTCGGAGGACAGGCCGCTCCAGTCCTCCACTTT
CDR3aa: CASSFGGQAAPVLHF
v_gene: TRBV5-1
abundance: -
len: 15
j_gene: TRBJ1-6
d_gene: TRBD1

CDR3nt: TGTGCCAGCAGCTTGGCAGGGCTATACGAGCAGTACTTC
CDR3aa: CASSLAGLYEQYF
v_gene: TRBV5-5
abundance: -
len: 13
j_gene: TRBJ2-7
d_gene: -